These 13 T cell receptor beta chains originate from one sample sequenced in a study of T cells in Graves' hyperthyroidism and ophthalmopathy. It was RNA transcripts that yielded the amplified TCR beta CDR3 regions. HTBI primers were used for first-round RT-PCR of the TCR CDR3. TCRdb ran MiXCR on the multiplex PCR reads and lists one entry per CDR3 protein. The profile covers around 690,000 distinct CDR3 sequences, with approximately 15% appearing a single time and roughly 16% taken by the ten largest. The material sequenced was blood. These receptors were obtained from a man in his fifties with Graves' hyperthyroidism.

This clonotype came up many times. The DNA for the CDR3 is TGTGCCAGCAGCTCTACCCACGGACAGGGTTTTACAGATACGCAGTATTTT. This codes for CASSSTHGQGFTDTQYF. The chain joins TRBV7-9 to TRBJ2-3; 8 nucleotides line up with TRBD1. Trimming removed 4 bases from V and 3 bases from J; junction bases left unmatched: 12. CDR1 and CDR2 from the germline V gene are SEHNR and FQNEAQ (reference sequence). The length of the CDR3 is 17 residues.

This clonotype has at least ten counts. The CDR3 reads CSVAGDRGVYEQYF. CDR3 DNA: TGCAGCGTTGCCGGGGACAGGGGCGTATACGAGCAGTACTTC. The chain is built from TRBV29-1 and TRBJ2-7; 10 nucleotides agree with TRBD1. This CDR3 contains 14 residues. Germline CDR1 and CDR2: SQVTM and ANQGSEA. Losses at the gene ends were 4 bases for V and 4 bases for J; bases not matched to a gene: 7.

This clonotype was counted many times. J is TRBJ2-3 and V is TRBV28, with TRBD2 matching over 12 bases. This CDR3 has 15 amino acids. The germline V gene encodes CDR1 MDHEN and CDR2 SYDVKM. V shed 4 bases, J shed 5 bases, and the junction held 4 bases outside the gene matches. The CDR3 sequence: CASSSRGLAGDTQYF. The CDR3 DNA reads TGTGCCAGCAGTTCCCGGGGACTAGCGGGAGATACGCAGTATTTT. The whole variable domain, remainder taken from reference TRBV28 and TRBJ2-3, is DVKVTQSSRYLVKRTGEKVFLECVQDMDHENMFWYRQDPGLGLRLIYFSYDVKMKEKGDIPEGYSVSREKKERFSLILESASTNQTSMYLCASSSRGLAGDTQYFGPGTRLTVL.

The CDR3, as DNA: TGCGCCAGCAGTGATGATTCTCTAGCGGGGGAGCAGTTCTTC. Residues: CASSDDSLAGEQFF. The rearrangement joins TRBV10-1 to TRBJ2-1, with 9 bases that match TRBD2. The CDR3 is 14 residues long. Trimming removed 3 bases from V and 10 bases from J; junction bases left unmatched: 7. Germline V gives CDR1 WNHNN, CDR2 SYGVQD (reference sequence).

This chain connects TRBV5-4 to TRBJ1-6; D is possibly TRBD1 (5 bases). The germline V and J ends were trimmed by 6 bases and 8 bases, with 15 bases remaining between them. Germline V CDR1 and CDR2: SGHNT, YYREEE (reference sequence). The CDR3 sequence is 14 residues long. The CDR3 DNA sequence: TGTGCCAGCAACCACAGGTTCTCCGATTCACCCCTCCACTTT. Protein product: CASNHRFSDSPLHF.

This clonotype has a count of ten or more. V gene TRBV19 combines with J gene TRBJ2-6; TRBD1 matches at 7 bases. Per the germline V gene, CDR1 is LNHDA and CDR2 is SQIVND (reference sequence). J gave up 2 bases and V 6 bases, and 4 bases lay outside the gene matches. The CDR3 consists of 15 residues. CDR3 DNA sequence: TGTGCCAGTAGGAACGACAGGGCTGGGGCCAACGTCCTGACTTTC. Translated: CASRNDRAGANVLTF.

V is TRBV10-3 and J is TRBJ2-7; 13 bases fit TRBD2. V was pared by 6 bases and J by 4 bases, with 6 bases of the junction left unmatched. Germline V lookup: CDR1 ENHRY, CDR2 SYGVKD. The CDR3 length is 15 residues. CDR3 region: CAIRIGLAGVYEQYF. The CDR3 coding sequence is TGTGCCATCAGAATTGGACTAGCGGGGGTTTACGAGCAGTACTTC.

The chain recombines TRBV7-8 with TRBJ1-4; no definite D call. The CDR3 sequence is 15 residues long. Germline loops: CDR1 SGHVS, CDR2 FQNEAQ. The V and J ends lost 0 bases and 5 bases respectively, with 10 bases between them. CDR3 amino acids: CASSLAGRANEKLFF. CDR3 DNA: TGTGCCAGCAGCTTAGCGGGCAGAGCAAATGAAAAACTGTTTTTT.

The chain joins TRBV20-1 to TRBJ2-1, with D perhaps being TRBD1 or TRBD2 (5 bases each). Trimming removed 3 bases at V and 5 bases at J, with 17 bases between. Germline-derived CDR1 and CDR2 are DFQATT and SNEGSKA (reference sequence). The CDR3 has 15 residues. CDR3 region: CSASITPGRNNEQFF. The CDR3 nucleotides are TGCAGTGCTAGCATTACCCCGGGACGGAACAATGAGCAGTTCTTC.

This clonotype was counted ten times or more. The V gene is TRBV3-1, the J gene TRBJ2-7; 10 nucleotides agree with TRBD2. This CDR3 has 16 amino acids. The V segment lost 0 bases and the J segment 6 bases; nucleotides outside the gene matches: 8. Germline CDR1 is LGHDT and CDR2 is YNNKEL (reference sequence). DNA of the CDR3: TGTGCCAGCAGCCAAGATGCTCTAGCGGGAGCGCGCGAGCAGTACTTC. It encodes CASSQDALAGAREQYF.

This clonotype has just a few counts. V is TRBV3-1 and J is TRBJ2-3; D is uncertain. V lost 3 bases and J lost 1, with 8 bases in between. The germline V gene encodes CDR1 LGHDT and CDR2 YNNKEL (reference sequence). This CDR3 spans 14 amino acids. This CDR3 is CASSQYSGTDTQYF. In DNA form, the CDR3 reads TGTGCCAGCAGCCAGTACAGCGGCACAGATACGCAGTATTTT.

This clonotype was counted ten times or more. The V call is TRBV27, the J call TRBJ1-3; 7 nucleotides agree with TRBD1. CDR3 size: 15 residues. The J segment lost 2 bases and the V segment lost 7 bases, leaving 8 bases of the junction unmatched. Germline-derived CDR1 and CDR2 are MNHEY and SMNVEV (reference sequence). The CDR3 spells CASTKLQGAGNTIYF. DNA of the CDR3: TGTGCCAGCACCAAGTTGCAGGGGGCTGGAAACACCATATATTTT.

In this sample, this clonotype turned up many times. The rearrangement links TRBV6-2 or TRBV6-3 to TRBJ1-1; D is unresolved. Trimming removed 2 bases at V and 8 bases at J, with 6 bases between. Per germline, CDR1 MNHEY and CDR2 SVGEGT. The CDR3 runs 11 residues. CDR3 in DNA: TGTGCCAGCAGTTACCCCAGAGAAGCTTTCTTT. Translating gives CASSYPREAFF.